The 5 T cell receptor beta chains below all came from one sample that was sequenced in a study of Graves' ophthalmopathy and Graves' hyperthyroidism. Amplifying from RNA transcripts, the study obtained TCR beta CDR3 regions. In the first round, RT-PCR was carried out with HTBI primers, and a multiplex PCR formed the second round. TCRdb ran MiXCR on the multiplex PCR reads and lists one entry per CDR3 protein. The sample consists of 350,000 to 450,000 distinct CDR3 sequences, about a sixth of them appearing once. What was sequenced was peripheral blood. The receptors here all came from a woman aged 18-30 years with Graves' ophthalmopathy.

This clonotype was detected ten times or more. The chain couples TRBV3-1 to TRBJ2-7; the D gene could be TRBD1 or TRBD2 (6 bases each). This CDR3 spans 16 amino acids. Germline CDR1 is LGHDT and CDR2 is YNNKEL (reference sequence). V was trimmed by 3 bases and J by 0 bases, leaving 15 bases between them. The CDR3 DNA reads TGTGCCAGCAGCCACCCCGGGGGCCTCCCCTCCTACGAGCAGTACTTC. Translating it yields CASSHPGGLPSYEQYF.

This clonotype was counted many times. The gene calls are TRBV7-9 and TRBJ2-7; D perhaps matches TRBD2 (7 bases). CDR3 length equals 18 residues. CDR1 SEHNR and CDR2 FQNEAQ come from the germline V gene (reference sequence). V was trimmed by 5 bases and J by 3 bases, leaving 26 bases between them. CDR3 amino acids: CASSRTLSGGRIYYEQYF. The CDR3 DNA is TGTGCCAGCAGCCGCACCCTTTCGGGGGGCCGAATTTACTACGAGCAGTACTTC.

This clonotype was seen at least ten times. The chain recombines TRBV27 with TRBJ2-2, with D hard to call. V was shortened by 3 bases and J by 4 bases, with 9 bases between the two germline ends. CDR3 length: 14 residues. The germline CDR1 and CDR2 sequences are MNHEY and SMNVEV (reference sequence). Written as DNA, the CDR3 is TGTGCCAGCAGTTTCTCAGGAACCACCGGGGAGCTGTTTTTT. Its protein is CASSFSGTTGELFF.

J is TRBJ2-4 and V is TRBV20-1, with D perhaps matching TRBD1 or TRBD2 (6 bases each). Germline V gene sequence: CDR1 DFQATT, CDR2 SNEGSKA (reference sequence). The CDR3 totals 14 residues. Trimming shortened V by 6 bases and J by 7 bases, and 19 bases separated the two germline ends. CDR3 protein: CSATYREAKNIQYF. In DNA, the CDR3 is TGCAGTGCAACTTACAGGGAGGCGAAGAACATTCAGTACTTC.

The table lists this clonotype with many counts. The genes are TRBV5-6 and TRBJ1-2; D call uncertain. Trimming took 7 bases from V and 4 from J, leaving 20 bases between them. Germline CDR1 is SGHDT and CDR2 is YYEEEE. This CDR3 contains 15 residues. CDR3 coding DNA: TGTGCCAGCTCGGGCATATCGGAACAGAGCTATGGCTACACCTTC. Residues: CASSGISEQSYGYTF.